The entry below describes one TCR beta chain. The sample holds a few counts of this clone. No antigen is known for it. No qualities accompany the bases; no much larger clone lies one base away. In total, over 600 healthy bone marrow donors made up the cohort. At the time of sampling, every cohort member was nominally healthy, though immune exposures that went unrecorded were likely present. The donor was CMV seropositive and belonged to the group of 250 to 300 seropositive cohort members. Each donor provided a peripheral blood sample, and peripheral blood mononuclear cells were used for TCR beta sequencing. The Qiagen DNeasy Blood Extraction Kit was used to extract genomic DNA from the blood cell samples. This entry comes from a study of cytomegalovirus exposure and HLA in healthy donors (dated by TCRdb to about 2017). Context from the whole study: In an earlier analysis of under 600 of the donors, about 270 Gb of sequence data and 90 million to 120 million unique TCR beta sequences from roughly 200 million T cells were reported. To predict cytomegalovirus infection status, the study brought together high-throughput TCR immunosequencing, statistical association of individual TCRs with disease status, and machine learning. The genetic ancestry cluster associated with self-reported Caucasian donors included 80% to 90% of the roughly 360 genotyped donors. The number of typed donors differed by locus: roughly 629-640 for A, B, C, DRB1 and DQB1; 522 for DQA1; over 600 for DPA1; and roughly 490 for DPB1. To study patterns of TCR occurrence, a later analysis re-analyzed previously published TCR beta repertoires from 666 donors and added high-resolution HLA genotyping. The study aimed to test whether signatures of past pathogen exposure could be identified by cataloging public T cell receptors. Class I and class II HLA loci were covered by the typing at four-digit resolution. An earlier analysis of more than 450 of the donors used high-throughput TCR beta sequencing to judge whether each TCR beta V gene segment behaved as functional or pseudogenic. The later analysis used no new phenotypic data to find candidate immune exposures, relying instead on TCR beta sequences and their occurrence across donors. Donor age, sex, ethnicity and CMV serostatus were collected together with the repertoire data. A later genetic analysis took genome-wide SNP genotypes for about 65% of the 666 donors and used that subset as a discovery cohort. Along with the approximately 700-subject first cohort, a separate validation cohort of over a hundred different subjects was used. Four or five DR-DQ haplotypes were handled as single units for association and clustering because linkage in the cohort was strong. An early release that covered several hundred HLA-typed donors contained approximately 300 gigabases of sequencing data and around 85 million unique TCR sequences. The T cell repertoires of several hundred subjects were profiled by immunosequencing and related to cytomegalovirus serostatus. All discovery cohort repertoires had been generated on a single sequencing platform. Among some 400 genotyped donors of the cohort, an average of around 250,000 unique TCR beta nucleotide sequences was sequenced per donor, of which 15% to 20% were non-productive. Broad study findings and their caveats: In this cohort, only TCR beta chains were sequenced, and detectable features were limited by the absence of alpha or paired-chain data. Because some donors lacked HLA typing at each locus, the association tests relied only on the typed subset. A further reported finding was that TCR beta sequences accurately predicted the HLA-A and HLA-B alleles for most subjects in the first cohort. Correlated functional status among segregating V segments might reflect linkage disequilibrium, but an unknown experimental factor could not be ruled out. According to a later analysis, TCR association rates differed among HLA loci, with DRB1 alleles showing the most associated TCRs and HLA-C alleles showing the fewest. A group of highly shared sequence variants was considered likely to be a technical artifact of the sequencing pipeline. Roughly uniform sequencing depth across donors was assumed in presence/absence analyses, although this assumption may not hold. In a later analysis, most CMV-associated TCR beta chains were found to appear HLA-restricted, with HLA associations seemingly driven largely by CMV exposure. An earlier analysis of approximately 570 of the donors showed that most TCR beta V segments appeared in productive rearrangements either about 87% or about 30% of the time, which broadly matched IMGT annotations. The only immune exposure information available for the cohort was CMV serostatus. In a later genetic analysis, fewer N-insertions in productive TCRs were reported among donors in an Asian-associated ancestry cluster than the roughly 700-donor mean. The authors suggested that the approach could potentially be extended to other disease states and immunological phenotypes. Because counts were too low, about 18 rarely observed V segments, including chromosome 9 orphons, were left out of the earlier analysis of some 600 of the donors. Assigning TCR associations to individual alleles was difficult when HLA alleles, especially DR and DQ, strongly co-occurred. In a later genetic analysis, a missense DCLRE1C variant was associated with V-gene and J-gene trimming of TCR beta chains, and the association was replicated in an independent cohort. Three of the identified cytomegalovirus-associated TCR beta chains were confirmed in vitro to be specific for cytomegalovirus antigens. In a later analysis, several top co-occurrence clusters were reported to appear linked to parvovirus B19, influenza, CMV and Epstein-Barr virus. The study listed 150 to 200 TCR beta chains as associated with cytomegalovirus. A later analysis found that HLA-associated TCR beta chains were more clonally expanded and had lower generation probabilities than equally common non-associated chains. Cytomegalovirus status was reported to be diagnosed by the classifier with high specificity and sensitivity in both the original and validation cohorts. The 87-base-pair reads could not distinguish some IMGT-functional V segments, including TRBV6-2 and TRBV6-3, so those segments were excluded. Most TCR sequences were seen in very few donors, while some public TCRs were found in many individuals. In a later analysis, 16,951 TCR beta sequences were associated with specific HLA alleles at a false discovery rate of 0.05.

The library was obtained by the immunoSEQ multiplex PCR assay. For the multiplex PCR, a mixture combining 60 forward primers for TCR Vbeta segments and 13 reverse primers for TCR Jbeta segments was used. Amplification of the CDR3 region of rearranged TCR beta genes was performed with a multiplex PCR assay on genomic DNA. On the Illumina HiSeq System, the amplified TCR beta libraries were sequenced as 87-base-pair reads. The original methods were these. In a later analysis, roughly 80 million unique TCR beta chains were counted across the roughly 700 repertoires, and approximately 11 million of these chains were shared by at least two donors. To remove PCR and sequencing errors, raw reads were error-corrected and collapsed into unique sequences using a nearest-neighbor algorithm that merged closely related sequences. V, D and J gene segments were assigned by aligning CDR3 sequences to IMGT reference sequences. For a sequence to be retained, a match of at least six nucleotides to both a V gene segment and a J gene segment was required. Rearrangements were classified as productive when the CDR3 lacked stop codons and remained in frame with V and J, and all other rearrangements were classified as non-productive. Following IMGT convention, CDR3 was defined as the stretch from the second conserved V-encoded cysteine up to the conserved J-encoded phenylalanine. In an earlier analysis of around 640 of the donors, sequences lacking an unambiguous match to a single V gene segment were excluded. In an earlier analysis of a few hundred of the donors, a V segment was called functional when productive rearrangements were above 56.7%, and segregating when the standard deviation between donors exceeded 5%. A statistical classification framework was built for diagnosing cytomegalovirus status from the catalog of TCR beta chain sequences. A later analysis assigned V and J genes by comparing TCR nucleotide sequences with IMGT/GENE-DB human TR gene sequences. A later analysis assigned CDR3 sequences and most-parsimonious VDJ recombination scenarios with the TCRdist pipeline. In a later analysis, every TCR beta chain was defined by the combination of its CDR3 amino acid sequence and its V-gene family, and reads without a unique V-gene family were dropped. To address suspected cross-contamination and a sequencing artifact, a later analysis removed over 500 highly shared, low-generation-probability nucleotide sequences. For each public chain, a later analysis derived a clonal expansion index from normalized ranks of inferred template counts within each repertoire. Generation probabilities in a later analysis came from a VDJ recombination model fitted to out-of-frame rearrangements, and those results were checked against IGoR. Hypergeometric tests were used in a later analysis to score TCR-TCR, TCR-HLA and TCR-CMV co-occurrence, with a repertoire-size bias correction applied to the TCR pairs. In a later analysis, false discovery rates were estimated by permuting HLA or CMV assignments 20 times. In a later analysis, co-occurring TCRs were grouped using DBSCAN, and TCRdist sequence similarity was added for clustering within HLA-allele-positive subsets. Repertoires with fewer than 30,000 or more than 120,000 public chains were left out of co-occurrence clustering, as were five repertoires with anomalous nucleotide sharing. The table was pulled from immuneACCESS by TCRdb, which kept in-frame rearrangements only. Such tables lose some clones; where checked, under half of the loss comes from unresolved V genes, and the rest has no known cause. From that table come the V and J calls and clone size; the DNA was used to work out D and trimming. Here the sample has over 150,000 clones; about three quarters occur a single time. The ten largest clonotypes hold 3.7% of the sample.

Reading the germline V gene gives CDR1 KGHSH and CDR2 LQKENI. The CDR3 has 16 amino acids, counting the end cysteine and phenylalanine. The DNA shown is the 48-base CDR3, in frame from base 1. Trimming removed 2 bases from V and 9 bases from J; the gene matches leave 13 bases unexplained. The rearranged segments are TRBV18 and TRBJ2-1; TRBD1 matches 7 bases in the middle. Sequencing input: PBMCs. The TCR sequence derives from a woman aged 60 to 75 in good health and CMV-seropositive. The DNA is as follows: TGTGCCAGCTCACCATTTCATAAGGGGGCGTCTGGTGAGCAGTTCTTC. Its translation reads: CASSPFHKGASGEQFF.